This is a list of T cell receptor beta chains from one sample in a study of shared clonotypes between healthy human individuals. Sequencing was performed with immunoSEQ multiplex PCR; in TCRdb, only in-frame clones are kept and a portion is missing. The sample records some 1,900,000 clones, approximately 95% being singletons. The sequencing sample was made of naive CD8+ T cells sorted from blood. Receptors were obtained from a man younger than 30 in good health. CDR3s include the opening cysteine and the closing phenylalanine or tryptophan. Fields, in order: D gene, clone size, J gene, V gene, CDR3 DNA, CDR3 protein. The D gene is left open where the match is weak. Clone sizes are given selectively: once, few, many, or a class where the clone is expanded.

D gene: TRBD1
clone size: -
J gene: TRBJ2-5
V gene: TRBV27
CDR3 DNA: TGTGCCAGCACCACCACAGGGGGCTTCAAAGAGACCCAGTACTTC
CDR3 protein: CASTTTGGFKETQYF

D gene: TRBD2
clone size: -
J gene: TRBJ2-7
V gene: TRBV11-2
CDR3 DNA: TGTGCCAGCAGCTTAGGGGCTAGCGGGGGAAACGAGCAGTACTTC
CDR3 protein: CASSLGASGGNEQYF

D gene: -
clone size: -
J gene: TRBJ2-5
V gene: TRBV2
CDR3 DNA: TGTGCCGGGGAGGGGGACCAAGAGACCCAGTACTTC
CDR3 protein: CAGEGDQETQYF

D gene: -
clone size: -
J gene: TRBJ1-5
V gene: TRBV7-9
CDR3 DNA: TGTGCCAGCAGCTTATACGTCGGAGGGATGGGGAATCAGCCCCAGCATTTT
CDR3 protein: CASSLYVGGMGNQPQHF

D gene: TRBD1
clone size: -
J gene: TRBJ1-6
V gene: TRBV2
CDR3 DNA: TGTGCCAGCAGCACAGGGGGTGAATTCTCCTATAATTCACCCCTCCACTTT
CDR3 protein: CASSTGGEFSYNSPLHF

D gene: -
clone size: -
J gene: TRBJ2-7
V gene: TRBV5-1
CDR3 DNA: TGCGCCAGCAGCTCGTCCTGGGACCGCCTGGCCTACGAGCAGTACTTC
CDR3 protein: CASSSSWDRLAYEQYF

D gene: TRBD1
clone size: -
J gene: TRBJ2-7
V gene: TRBV2
CDR3 DNA: TGTGCCAGCAGTGAAGCCCCACAGACAGGGACCTACGAGCAGTACTTC
CDR3 protein: CASSEAPQTGTYEQYF

D gene: -
clone size: once
J gene: TRBJ2-7
V gene: TRBV4-3
CDR3 DNA: TGCGCCAGCAGCCAAGAACCGCCACCGACCTCCTACGAGCAGTACTTC
CDR3 protein: CASSQEPPPTSYEQYF

D gene: TRBD2
clone size: -
J gene: TRBJ2-2
V gene: TRBV29-1
CDR3 DNA: TGCAGCGTTGAGACTAGCGGGAGAGTCGGCGGGGAGCTGTTTTTT
CDR3 protein: CSVETSGRVGGELFF

D gene: -
clone size: -
J gene: TRBJ2-3
V gene: TRBV5-1
CDR3 DNA: TGCGCCAGCAGCTGGAACGGGAGAACAGATACGCAGTATTTT
CDR3 protein: CASSWNGRTDTQYF

D gene: -
clone size: -
J gene: TRBJ2-1
V gene: TRBV28
CDR3 DNA: TGTGCCAGCAGTTTCTTGGGGGGGCCGAATGAGCAGTTCTTC
CDR3 protein: CASSFLGGPNEQFF

D gene: TRBD2
clone size: -
J gene: TRBJ2-7
V gene: TRBV6-5
CDR3 DNA: TGTGCCAGCAGTTACGGTAGCGGGACGACTAGGGAGCAGTACTTC
CDR3 protein: CASSYGSGTTREQYF

D gene: -
clone size: -
J gene: TRBJ1-2
V gene: TRBV18
CDR3 DNA: TGTGCCAGCTCACCATCCGGAACTAACTATGGCTACACCTTC
CDR3 protein: CASSPSGTNYGYTF

D gene: -
clone size: -
J gene: TRBJ1-1
V gene: TRBV28
CDR3 DNA: TGTGCCAGCAAGGAAAGGAACACTGAAGCTTTCTTT
CDR3 protein: CASKERNTEAFF

D gene: TRBD1
clone size: once
J gene: TRBJ2-7
V gene: TRBV7-9
CDR3 DNA: TGTGCCAGCAGCCTCGGACAGGGCGCAGGCGAGCAGTACTTC
CDR3 protein: CASSLGQGAGEQYF

D gene: -
clone size: -
J gene: TRBJ2-7
V gene: TRBV5-1
CDR3 DNA: TGCGCCAGCCGAGGACTTGAATACGAGCAGTACTTC
CDR3 protein: CASRGLEYEQYF

D gene: -
clone size: -
J gene: TRBJ2-2
V gene: TRBV7-9
CDR3 DNA: TGTGCCAGCAGCTTAGTACTAGCGGGACAGGGCACCGGGGAGCTGTTTTTT
CDR3 protein: CASSLVLAGQGTGELFF

D gene: TRBD1
clone size: -
J gene: TRBJ1-1
V gene: TRBV12-5
CDR3 DNA: TGTGCTAGTGCGATGGTACAGGGGCGGGGAGTGAACACTGAAGCTTTCTTT
CDR3 protein: CASAMVQGRGVNTEAFF

D gene: -
clone size: -
J gene: TRBJ2-1
V gene: TRBV5-4
CDR3 DNA: TGTGCCAGCACCCCCCTTGCGGGTCGTCATGAGCAGTTCTTC
CDR3 protein: CASTPLAGRHEQFF

D gene: TRBD1
clone size: -
J gene: TRBJ2-7
V gene: TRBV7-8
CDR3 DNA: TGTGCCAGCAGCACAGAGGGGGCCAAAACGTACGAGCAGTACTTC
CDR3 protein: CASSTEGAKTYEQYF

D gene: -
clone size: -
J gene: TRBJ2-7
V gene: TRBV5-4
CDR3 DNA: TGTGCCAGCAGCTTGGTGGCCGGGTACGAGCAGTACTTC
CDR3 protein: CASSLVAGYEQYF

D gene: TRBD2
clone size: -
J gene: TRBJ2-2
V gene: TRBV6-1
CDR3 DNA: TGTGCCAGCAGTGAACTAGCGGGGGGTACCGGGGAGCTGTTTTTT
CDR3 protein: CASSELAGGTGELFF

D gene: -
clone size: -
J gene: TRBJ1-1
V gene: TRBV4-1
CDR3 DNA: TGCGCCAGCAGCCAAGAAAGAATTGGAGTCGTGAACACTGAAGCTTTCTTT
CDR3 protein: CASSQERIGVVNTEAFF

D gene: TRBD1
clone size: few
J gene: TRBJ1-6
V gene: TRBV9
CDR3 DNA: TGTGCCAGCAGCGTGGCGACAGGGGACTCACCCCTCCACTTT
CDR3 protein: CASSVATGDSPLHF

D gene: -
clone size: -
J gene: TRBJ2-3
V gene: TRBV7-8
CDR3 DNA: TGTGCCAGCAGCGAAAGGGGGAGTCGCACAGATACGCAGTATTTT
CDR3 protein: CASSERGSRTDTQYF

D gene: TRBD1
clone size: -
J gene: TRBJ1-5
V gene: TRBV5-8
CDR3 DNA: TGTGCCAGCAGCTCCCGACAGGGGTGGGATCAGCCCCAGCATTTT
CDR3 protein: CASSSRQGWDQPQHF

D gene: -
clone size: -
J gene: TRBJ1-1
V gene: TRBV6-5
CDR3 DNA: TGTGCCAGCAGTTCCCTCGGGGGGCTTGAAGCTTTCTTT
CDR3 protein: CASSSLGGLEAFF

D gene: -
clone size: -
J gene: TRBJ2-1
V gene: TRBV19
CDR3 DNA: TGTGCCAGCGCGCTAGCGAGCTCCTACAATGAGCAGTTCTTC
CDR3 protein: CASALASSYNEQFF

D gene: -
clone size: -
J gene: TRBJ2-5
V gene: TRBV5-1
CDR3 DNA: TGCGCCAGCAGCTCGGGGGGACAGCAAGAGACCCAGTACTTC
CDR3 protein: CASSSGGQQETQYF

D gene: TRBD2
clone size: once
J gene: TRBJ2-7
V gene: TRBV10-3
CDR3 DNA: TGTGCCATCAGTGCGGGACTAGCGGGCTACGAGCAGTACTTC
CDR3 protein: CAISAGLAGYEQYF

D gene: -
clone size: -
J gene: TRBJ2-2
V gene: TRBV27
CDR3 DNA: TGTGCCAGCAGCCATACGAACACCGGGGAGCTGTTTTTT
CDR3 protein: CASSHTNTGELFF

D gene: -
clone size: -
J gene: TRBJ2-2
V gene: TRBV4-3
CDR3 DNA: TGCGCCAGCAGCCCGGTCCCTCTCTACACCGGGGAGCTGTTTTTT
CDR3 protein: CASSPVPLYTGELFF

D gene: -
clone size: -
J gene: TRBJ2-3
V gene: TRBV7-6
CDR3 DNA: TGTGCCAGCAGCCCCTCCTCGGGGGACACAGATACGCAGTATTTT
CDR3 protein: CASSPSSGDTDTQYF

D gene: TRBD1
clone size: -
J gene: TRBJ1-4
V gene: TRBV4-1
CDR3 DNA: TGCGCCAGCAGCCCTTTACAGGGGTCGGGGGAAAAACTGTTTTTT
CDR3 protein: CASSPLQGSGEKLFF

D gene: -
clone size: -
J gene: TRBJ2-7
V gene: TRBV7-9
CDR3 DNA: TGTGCCAGCAGCCCGTCCGGACAGCACTACGAGCAGTACTTC
CDR3 protein: CASSPSGQHYEQYF

D gene: TRBD2
clone size: -
J gene: TRBJ2-1
V gene: TRBV7-3
CDR3 DNA: TGTGCCAGCAGCTCCCTAGCGGGGGGGTTGAATGAGCAGTTCTTC
CDR3 protein: CASSSLAGGLNEQFF